This T cell receptor (beta chain) was sequenced in a study of metastatic and nonmetastatic thyroid tumors. Study-wide context: Comparative analysis of repertoires was undertaken across blood and tumor or nodule tissue obtained from malignant and benign thyroid patients. Whole-study results and caveats: Reported TCR beta diversity, measured in blood and tumor, was significantly higher for malignant thyroid tumors than for benign nodules.

Per the authors' pipeline: In papillary thyroid cancer, a distant-metastasis classifier was built using CDR3 differences across clinicopathological groups. TCRdb re-analyzed the PCR reads through MiXCR. The V and J calls come from TCRdb's annotation, not from the publication. This sample has some 19,000 clones, with 28% found just once. The CDR3 totals 13 residues. Germline-derived CDR1 and CDR2 are SEHNR and FQNEAQ (reference sequence). This clone appeared many times. Its antigen is not identified. The junction does not match germline at one end; this may be a read error. Other DNA sequences in the same sample also yield this CDR3. Thyroid surgery had not been preceded by any treatment in any patient.

The rearrangement uses TRBV7-9 and TRBJ2-1; no clear D. The receptor's source is a female donor with papillary thyroid cancer or a benign thyroid nodule (not recorded which). Some clones in this sample may be carry-over from other donors' samples. Sequenced input: tumor tissue. DNA for the CDR3: TGTGCCAGCAGCGCAGTTACGTACAATGAGCAGTTTTTC. Protein: CASSAVTYNEQFF.